The rows below give T cell receptor beta chains drawn from one sample of a study of cytomegalovirus exposure and HLA in healthy donors. Sequencing was performed with immunoSEQ multiplex PCR; in TCRdb, only in-frame clones are kept and a portion is missing. This sample yields some 54,000 clones, of which around 82% are seen a single time; 6% belongs to the top ten. Material for sequencing was PBMCs. These receptors all stem from a male donor in good health and CMV-seronegative. CDR3s include the opening cysteine and the closing phenylalanine or tryptophan.

V: TRBV5-8
J: TRBJ1-2
CDR3: CASSLAGRGADYGYTF

V: TRBV5-6
J: TRBJ2-7
CDR3: CASSFERYEQYF

V: TRBV9
J: TRBJ1-6
CDR3: CASSVEAGRSYNSPLHF

V: TRBV27
J: TRBJ2-7
CDR3: CASSPDTGGDEQYF

V: TRBV6-4
J: TRBJ2-2
CDR3: CASTSGMDTGELFF

V: TRBV11-2
J: TRBJ2-7
CDR3: CASTGTGYEQYF

V: TRBV19
J: TRBJ1-5
CDR3: CASSITREGDQPQHF

V: TRBV19
J: TRBJ2-3
CDR3: CASSSGTGSSDTQYF

V: TRBV5-1
J: TRBJ1-2
CDR3: CASSLGGDYGYTF

V: TRBV6-5
J: TRBJ1-2
CDR3: CASSRTGTYGYTF

V: TRBV15
J: TRBJ2-7
CDR3: CATSVPGTANYEQYF

V: TRBV6-6
J: TRBJ1-1
CDR3: CASSYSAPPNTEAFF

V: TRBV10-3
J: TRBJ1-5
CDR3: CASAIEGGNQPQHF

V: TRBV30
J: TRBJ2-1
CDR3: CAWSTRGRSSYNEQFF

V: TRBV4-2
J: TRBJ2-1
CDR3: CASAVAGGDNEQFF

V: TRBV4-3
J: TRBJ1-4
CDR3: CASSAGGGREKLFF

V: TRBV11-2
J: TRBJ2-3
CDR3: CASSKTGTSTDTQYF

V: TRBV6-1
J: TRBJ2-3
CDR3: CASSGLAGGPDTQYF

V: TRBV6-5
J: TRBJ2-2
CDR3: CASSWTGQTGELFF

V: TRBV7-6
J: TRBJ2-1
CDR3: CASSRRGQGSGLDNEQFF

V: TRBV11-2
J: TRBJ1-2
CDR3: CASSLGPGGMNYGYTF

V: TRBV29-1
J: TRBJ2-1
CDR3: CSALLAEPYNEQFF

V: TRBV19
J: TRBJ1-5
CDR3: CASSIGSGQPQHF

V: TRBV27
J: TRBJ2-2
CDR3: CASIELNTGELFF

V: TRBV21-1
J: NA
CDR3: CASSCRDFSVLRSEQYF

V: TRBV6-1
J: TRBJ1-1
CDR3: CASSVTGGNTEAFF

V: TRBV6-1
J: TRBJ1-4
CDR3: CASSATGTGNEKLFF

V: TRBV11-2
J: TRBJ2-1
CDR3: CASSLEPNLPNEQFF

V: TRBV19
J: TRBJ2-1
CDR3: CASRQHSGGASYNEQFF

V: TRBV9
J: TRBJ2-3
CDR3: CASSVLGGGTDTQYF

V: TRBV15
J: TRBJ2-7
CDR3: CATSKGQGPYEQYF

V: TRBV12-5
J: TRBJ1-5
CDR3: CASGLGGQGNQPQHF

V: TRBV6-1
J: TRBJ1-1
CDR3: CASSGTGGNTEAFF

V: TRBV11-1
J: TRBJ1-2
CDR3: CASSRGRANYGYTF

V: TRBV2
J: TRBJ2-5
CDR3: CASSDVWLQETQYF

V: TRBV19
J: TRBJ2-7
CDR3: CASSPRRDSYEQYF

V: TRBV29-1
J: TRBJ2-3
CDR3: CSLWGGTSTDTQYF

V: TRBV5-8
J: TRBJ1-2
CDR3: CASSPSPDGLYGYTF

V: TRBV4-3
J: TRBJ1-4
CDR3: CASSYSTGSANEKLFF

V: TRBV7-9
J: TRBJ2-7
CDR3: CASSLAATGQGSYEQYF

V: TRBV10-3
J: TRBJ2-1
CDR3: CAISDQAESDHNEQFF

V: TRBV5-4
J: TRBJ2-3
CDR3: CASSLGGLARTDTQYF

V: TRBV15
J: TRBJ2-5
CDR3: CATSREASGGETQYF

V: TRBV27
J: TRBJ2-1
CDR3: CASRVSGGAWNEQFF

V: TRBV6-5
J: TRBJ2-5
CDR3: CASNPTGGLGTQYF

V: TRBV7-3
J: TRBJ2-6
CDR3: CASSPGTGGAGANVLTF

V: TRBV19
J: TRBJ2-7
CDR3: CASSNRDTGEQYF

V: TRBV6-6
J: TRBJ2-3
CDR3: CASSYPASGGVDTQYF

V: TRBV5-4
J: TRBJ2-1
CDR3: CASSNWRAGLNNEQFF

V: TRBV19
J: TRBJ1-5
CDR3: CASSIALVGRQPQHF

V: TRBV7-9
J: TRBJ2-1
CDR3: CASSFPGSSYNEQFF

V: TRBV19
J: TRBJ2-1
CDR3: CASSVTSASSYNEQFF

V: TRBV27
J: TRBJ2-3
CDR3: CASSASGGDTQYF

V: TRBV6-5
J: TRBJ2-7
CDR3: CASSYSNLRGAYEQYF

V: TRBV29-1
J: TRBJ2-5
CDR3: CRVSSGGVEETQYF